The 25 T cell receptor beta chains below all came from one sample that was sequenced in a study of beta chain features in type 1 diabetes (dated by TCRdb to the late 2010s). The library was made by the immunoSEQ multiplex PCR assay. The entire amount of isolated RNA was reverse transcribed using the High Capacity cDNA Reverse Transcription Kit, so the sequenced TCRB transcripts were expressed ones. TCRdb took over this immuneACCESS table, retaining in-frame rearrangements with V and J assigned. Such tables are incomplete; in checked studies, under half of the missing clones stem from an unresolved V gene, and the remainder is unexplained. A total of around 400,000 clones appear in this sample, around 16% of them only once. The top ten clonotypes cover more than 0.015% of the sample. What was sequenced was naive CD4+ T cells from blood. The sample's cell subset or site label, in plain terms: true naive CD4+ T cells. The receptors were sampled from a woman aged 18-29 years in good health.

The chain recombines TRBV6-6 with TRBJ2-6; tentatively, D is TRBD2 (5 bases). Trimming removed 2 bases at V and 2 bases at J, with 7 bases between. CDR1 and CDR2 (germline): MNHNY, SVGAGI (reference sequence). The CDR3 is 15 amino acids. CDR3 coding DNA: TGTGCCAGCAGTTACACCGGGGCTGGGGCCAACGTCCTGACTTTC. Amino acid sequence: CASSYTGAGANVLTF.

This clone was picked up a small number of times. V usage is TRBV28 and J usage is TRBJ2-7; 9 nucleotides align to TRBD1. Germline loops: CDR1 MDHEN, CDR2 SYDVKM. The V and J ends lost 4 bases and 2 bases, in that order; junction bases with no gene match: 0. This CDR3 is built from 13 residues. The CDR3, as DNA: TGTGCCAGCAGTTGGACAGGGGCCTACGAGCAGTACTTC. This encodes CASSWTGAYEQYF.

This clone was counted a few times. CDR3 sequence reads: CASSQSPRTGKNTGELFF. Written as DNA, the CDR3 is TGCGCCAGCAGTCAATCCCCAAGGACAGGCAAAAACACCGGGGAGCTGTTTTTT. The chain couples TRBV23-1 to TRBJ2-2, with 7 bases matching TRBD1. TRBV23-1 is given ORF status, its function remaining uncertain. The CDR3 is 18 residues long. Losses at the gene ends were 0 bases for V and 2 bases for J; bases not matched to a gene: 9.

CDR3 sequence: CSYSRQGGNTGELFF. As DNA, the CDR3 is TGCAGCTACAGCCGACAGGGAGGGAACACCGGGGAGCTGTTTTTT. The gene calls are TRBV29-1 and TRBJ2-2; tentatively, D is TRBD1 (7 bases). CDR1 is SQVTM and CDR2 is ANQGSEA in the germline V gene. V was cut by 8 bases and J by 1 base, with 17 bases left in between. The CDR3 has 15 amino acids.

CDR3 region: CAWRTPNQPQHF. The CDR3 region has the DNA TGTGCCTGGAGGACACCAAATCAGCCCCAGCATTTT. The V and J genes are TRBV30 and TRBJ1-5; no clear D gene. Germline CDR1 reads GTSNPN; CDR2 reads SVGIG (reference sequence). V lost 3 bases, J lost 4 bases, and 7 bases lay in between. The CDR3 contains 12 residues.

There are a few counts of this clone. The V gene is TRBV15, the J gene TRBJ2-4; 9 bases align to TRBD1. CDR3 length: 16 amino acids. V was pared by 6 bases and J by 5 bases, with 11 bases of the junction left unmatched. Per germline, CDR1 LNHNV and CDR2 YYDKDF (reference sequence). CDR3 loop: CATRDRGSNPQNIQYF. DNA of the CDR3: TGTGCCACCAGGGACAGGGGCTCTAATCCTCAAAACATTCAGTACTTC.

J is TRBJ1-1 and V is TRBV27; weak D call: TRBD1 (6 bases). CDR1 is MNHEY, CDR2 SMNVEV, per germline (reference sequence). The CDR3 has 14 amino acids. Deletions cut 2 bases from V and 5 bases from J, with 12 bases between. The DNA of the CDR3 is TGTGCCAGCAGTTTACAAGAGGGGGTGACTGAAGCTTTCTTT. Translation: CASSLQEGVTEAFF.

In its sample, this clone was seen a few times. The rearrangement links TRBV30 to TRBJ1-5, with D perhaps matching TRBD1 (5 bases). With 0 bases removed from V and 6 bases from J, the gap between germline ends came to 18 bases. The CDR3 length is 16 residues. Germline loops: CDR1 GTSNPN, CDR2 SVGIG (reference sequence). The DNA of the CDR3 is TGTGCCTGGAGTGTAAGTTCTGGTCGGACAAGTCAGCCCCAGCATTTT. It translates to CAWSVSSGRTSQPQHF.

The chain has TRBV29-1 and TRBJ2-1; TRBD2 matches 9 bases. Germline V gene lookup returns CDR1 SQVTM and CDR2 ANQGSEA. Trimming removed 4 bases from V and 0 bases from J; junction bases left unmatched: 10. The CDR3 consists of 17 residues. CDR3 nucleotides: TGCAGCGTTGGGTCTAGCGGGACGGGGGGCTCCTACAATGAGCAGTTCTTC. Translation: CSVGSSGTGGSYNEQFF.

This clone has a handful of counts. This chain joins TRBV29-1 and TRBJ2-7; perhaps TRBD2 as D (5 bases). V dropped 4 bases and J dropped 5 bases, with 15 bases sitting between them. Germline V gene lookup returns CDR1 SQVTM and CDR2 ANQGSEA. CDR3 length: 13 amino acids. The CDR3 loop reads CSVVRGQRHEQYF. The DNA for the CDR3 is TGCAGCGTTGTACGAGGCCAGCGGCACGAGCAGTACTTC.

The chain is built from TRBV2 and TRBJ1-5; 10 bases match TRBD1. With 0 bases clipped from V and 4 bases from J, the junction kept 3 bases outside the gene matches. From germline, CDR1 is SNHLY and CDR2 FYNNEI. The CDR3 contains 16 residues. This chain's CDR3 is CASSEAGQGRNQPQHF. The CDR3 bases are TGTGCCAGCAGTGAAGCGGGACAGGGGCGGAATCAGCCCCAGCATTTT.

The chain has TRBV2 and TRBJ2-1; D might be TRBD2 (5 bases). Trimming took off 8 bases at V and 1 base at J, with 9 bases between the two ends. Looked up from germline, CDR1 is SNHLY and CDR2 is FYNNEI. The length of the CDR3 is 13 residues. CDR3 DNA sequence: TGTGCCAGCCTAGCAGAGTCCTACAATGAGCAGTTCTTC. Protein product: CASLAESYNEQFF.

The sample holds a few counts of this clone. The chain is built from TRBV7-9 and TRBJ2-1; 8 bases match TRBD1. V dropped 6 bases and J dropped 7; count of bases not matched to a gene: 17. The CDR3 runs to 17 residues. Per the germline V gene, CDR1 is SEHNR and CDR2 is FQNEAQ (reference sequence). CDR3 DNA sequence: TGTGCCAGCAGGATCCGGGACAGGAATCAAAATCGGAATGAGCAGTTCTTC. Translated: CASRIRDRNQNRNEQFF.

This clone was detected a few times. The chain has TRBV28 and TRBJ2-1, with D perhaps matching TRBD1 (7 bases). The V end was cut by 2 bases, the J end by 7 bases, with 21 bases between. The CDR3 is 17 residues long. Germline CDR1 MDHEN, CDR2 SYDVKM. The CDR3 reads CASSLGGRGRRGNEQFF. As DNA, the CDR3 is TGTGCCAGCAGTTTAGGCGGAAGGGGGCGCCGGGGGAATGAGCAGTTCTTC.

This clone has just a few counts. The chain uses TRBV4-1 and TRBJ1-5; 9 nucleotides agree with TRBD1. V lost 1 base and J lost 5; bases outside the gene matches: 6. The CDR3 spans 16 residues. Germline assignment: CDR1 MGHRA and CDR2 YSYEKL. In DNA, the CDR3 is TGCGCCAGCAGCCAAGGGTTGGACAGGGGTTATCAGCCCCAGCATTTT. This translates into CASSQGLDRGYQPQHF.

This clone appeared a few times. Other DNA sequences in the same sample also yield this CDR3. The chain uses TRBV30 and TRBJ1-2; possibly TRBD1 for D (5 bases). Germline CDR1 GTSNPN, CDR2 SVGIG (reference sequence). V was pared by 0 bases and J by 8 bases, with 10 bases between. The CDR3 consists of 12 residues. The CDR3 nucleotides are TGTGCCTGGAGTGTAAGGGGAATCGGCTACACCTTC. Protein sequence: CAWSVRGIGYTF. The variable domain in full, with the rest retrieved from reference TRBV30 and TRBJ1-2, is SQTIHQWPATLVQPVGSPLSLECTVEGTSNPNLYWYRQAAGRGLQLLFYSVGIGQISSEVPQNLSASRPQDRQFILSSKKLLLSDSGFYLCAWSVRGIGYTFGSGTRLTVV.

The CDR3 is CASSSSLTDTQYF. The CDR3 DNA follows: TGTGCCAGCAGTTCTTCCCTCACAGATACGCAGTATTTT. The genes are TRBV28 and TRBJ2-3, with unresolved D. The germline CDR1 and CDR2 sequences are MDHEN and SYDVKM. The V end lost 4 bases, the J end lost 2 bases, and 7 bases lay between the germline ends. This CDR3 region has 13 residues. Full variable domain (remainder filled in from reference TRBV28 and TRBJ2-3): DVKVTQSSRYLVKRTGEKVFLECVQDMDHENMFWYRQDPGLGLRLIYFSYDVKMKEKGDIPEGYSVSREKKERFSLILESASTNQTSMYLCASSSSLTDTQYFGPGTRLTVL.

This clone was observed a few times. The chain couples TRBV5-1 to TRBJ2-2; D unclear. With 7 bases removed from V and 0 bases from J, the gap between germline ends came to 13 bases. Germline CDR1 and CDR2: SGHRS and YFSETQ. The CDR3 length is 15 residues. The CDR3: CASLDLPSNTGELFF. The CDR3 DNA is TGCGCCAGCCTAGACCTACCTTCGAACACCGGGGAGCTGTTTTTT.

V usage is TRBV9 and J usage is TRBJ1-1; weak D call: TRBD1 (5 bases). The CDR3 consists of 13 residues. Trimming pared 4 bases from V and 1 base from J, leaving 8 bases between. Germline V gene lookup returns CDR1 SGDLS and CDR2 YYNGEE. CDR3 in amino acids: CASSFGQNTEAFF. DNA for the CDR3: TGTGCCAGCAGCTTCGGACAGAACACTGAAGCTTTCTTT.

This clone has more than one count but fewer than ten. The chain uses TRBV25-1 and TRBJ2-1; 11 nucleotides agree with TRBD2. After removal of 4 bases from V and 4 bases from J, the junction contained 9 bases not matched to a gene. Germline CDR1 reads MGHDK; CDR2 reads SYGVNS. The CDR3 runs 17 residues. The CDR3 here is CASSATSGTSGYNEQFF. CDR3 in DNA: TGTGCCAGCAGTGCCACATCCGGGACTAGCGGTTACAATGAGCAGTTCTTC.

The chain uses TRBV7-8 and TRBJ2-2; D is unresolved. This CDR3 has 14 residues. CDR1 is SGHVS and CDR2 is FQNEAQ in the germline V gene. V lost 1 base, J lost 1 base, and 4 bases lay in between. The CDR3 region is CASSLGGNTGELFF. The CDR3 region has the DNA TGTGCCAGCAGCTTAGGAGGGAACACCGGGGAGCTGTTTTTT.

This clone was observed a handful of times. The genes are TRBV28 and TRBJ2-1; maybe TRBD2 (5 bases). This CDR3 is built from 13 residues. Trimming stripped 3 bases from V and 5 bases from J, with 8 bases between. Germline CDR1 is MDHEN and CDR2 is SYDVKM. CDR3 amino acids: CASSLPADNEQFF. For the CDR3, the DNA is TGTGCCAGCAGTTTGCCAGCGGACAATGAGCAGTTCTTC.

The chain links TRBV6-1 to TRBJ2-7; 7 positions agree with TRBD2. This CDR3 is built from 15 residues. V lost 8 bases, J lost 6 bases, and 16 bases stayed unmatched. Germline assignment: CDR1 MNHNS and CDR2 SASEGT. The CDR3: CASEKAGVPTAEQYF. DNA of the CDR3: TGTGCCAGCGAGAAGGCGGGAGTTCCGACCGCCGAGCAGTACTTC.

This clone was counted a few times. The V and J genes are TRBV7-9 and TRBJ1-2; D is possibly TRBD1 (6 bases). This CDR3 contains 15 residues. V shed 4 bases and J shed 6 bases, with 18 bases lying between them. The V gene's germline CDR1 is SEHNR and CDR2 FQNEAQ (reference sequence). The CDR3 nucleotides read TGTGCCAGCAGCTCCCGGTGGGCCGGGGGGCATGGCTACACCTTC. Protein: CASSSRWAGGHGYTF. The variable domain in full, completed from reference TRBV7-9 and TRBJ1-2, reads DTGVSQNPRHKITKRGQNVTFRCDPISEHNRLYWYRQTLGQGPEFLTYFQNEAQLEKSRLLSDRFSAERPKGSFSTLEIQRTEQGDSAMYLCASSSRWAGGHGYTFGSGTRLTVV.

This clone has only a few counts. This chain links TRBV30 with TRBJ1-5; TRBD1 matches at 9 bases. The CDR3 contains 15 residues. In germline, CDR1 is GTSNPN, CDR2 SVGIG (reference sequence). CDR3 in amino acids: CAFRDRAHSNQPQHF. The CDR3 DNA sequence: TGTGCTTTCCGGGACAGGGCTCATAGCAATCAGCCCCAGCATTTT.